This T cell receptor (beta chain) was profiled in a study of shared clonotypes between healthy human individuals. Clones were sequenced by immunoSEQ multiplex PCR, and TCRdb holds only the in-frame ones, with some missing. The table includes some 630,000 clones, 72% detected once. Germline V gives CDR1 WSHSY, CDR2 SAAADI. The V end was cut by 2 bases, the J end by 5 bases, with 9 bases between. The CDR3 is 13 amino acids. This rearrangement joins TRBV10-2 to TRBJ1-2; unclear D gene. This clonotype was sampled from a woman younger than 45 in good health. Sequenced material: memory CD4+ T cells sorted from blood. Subset of the sample: CD45RA-negative fraction. CDR3 DNA sequence: TGCGCCAGCAGTGAGGCCGACACGTATGGCTACACCTTC. This sequence encodes CASSEADTYGYTF.